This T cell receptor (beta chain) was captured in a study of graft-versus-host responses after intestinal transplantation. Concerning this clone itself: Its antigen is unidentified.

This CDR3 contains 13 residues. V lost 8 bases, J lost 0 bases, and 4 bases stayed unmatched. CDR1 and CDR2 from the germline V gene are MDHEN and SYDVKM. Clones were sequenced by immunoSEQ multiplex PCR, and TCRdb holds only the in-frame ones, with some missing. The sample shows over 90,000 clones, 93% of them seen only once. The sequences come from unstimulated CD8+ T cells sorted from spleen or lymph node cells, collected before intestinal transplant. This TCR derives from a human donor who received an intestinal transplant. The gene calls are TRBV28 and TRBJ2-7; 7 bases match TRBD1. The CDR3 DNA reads TGTGCCAGCGGACAGGCGATCTCCTACGAGCAGTACTTC. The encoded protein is CASGQAISYEQYF.